These 4 T cell receptor beta chains were all obtained from the same sample, sequenced in a study of identical twins (dated by TCRdb to the mid-2010s). Preparation of the library involved 5' RACE. Sequencing took place on an Illumina HiSeq 2000. The public reads were run again by TCRdb, first through fastp at Q25 and then through MiXCR, and only productive beta chains were kept. Each CDR3 protein gets just one entry, which takes the most common genes and DNA from the rows behind it. This sample has roughly 720,000 distinct CDR3 sequences in its table, and around a sixth of those were observed once. The ten largest clonotypes hold over 10% of the sample. Separately, the same data were catalogued under a study of T cells expressing NK-cell markers.

Sequenced: PBMCs. These receptors originate from a woman aged 18 to 35 in good health.

The rearrangement links TRBV6-6 to TRBJ2-5; perhaps D is TRBD1 or TRBD2 (5 bases each). Germline CDR1 reads MNHNY; CDR2 reads SVGAGI (reference sequence). Trimming took off 6 bases at V and 5 bases at J, with 13 bases between the two ends. The CDR3 spans 13 residues. DNA for the CDR3: TGTGCCAGCAGGAGAGGGACCGGGGAGACCCAGTACTTC. It specifies CASRRGTGETQYF.

The chain recombines TRBV9 with TRBJ2-1, with 12 bases that match TRBD2. Losses at the gene ends were 2 bases for V and 7 bases for J; bases not matched to a gene: 10. This CDR3 is 17 amino acids long. Per germline, CDR1 SGDLS and CDR2 YYNGEE. The CDR3 bases are TGTGCCAGCAGCGTTCAGGCTAGCGGGAGGGCCATGAATGAGCAGTTCTTC. Protein sequence: CASSVQASGRAMNEQFF.

The CDR3 DNA reads as TGCAGCGTGGACACTGGCTATGGCTACACCTTC. Protein sequence: CSVDTGYGYTF. The gene calls are TRBV29-1 and TRBJ1-2; D is perhaps TRBD1 (5 bases). In germline, CDR1 is SQVTM, CDR2 ANQGSEA. V dropped 6 bases and J dropped 4 bases, with 9 bases sitting between them. The CDR3 spans 11 residues.

The genes are TRBV18 and TRBJ1-2; D gene unclear. In germline, CDR1 is KGHSH, CDR2 LQKENI. The CDR3 loop spans 13 amino acids. V dropped 3 bases and J dropped 10 bases, with 15 bases sitting between them. The CDR3 coding sequence is TGTGCCAGCTCACCGCTCAGCGGCCGGTACTACACCTTC. This translates into CASSPLSGRYYTF.